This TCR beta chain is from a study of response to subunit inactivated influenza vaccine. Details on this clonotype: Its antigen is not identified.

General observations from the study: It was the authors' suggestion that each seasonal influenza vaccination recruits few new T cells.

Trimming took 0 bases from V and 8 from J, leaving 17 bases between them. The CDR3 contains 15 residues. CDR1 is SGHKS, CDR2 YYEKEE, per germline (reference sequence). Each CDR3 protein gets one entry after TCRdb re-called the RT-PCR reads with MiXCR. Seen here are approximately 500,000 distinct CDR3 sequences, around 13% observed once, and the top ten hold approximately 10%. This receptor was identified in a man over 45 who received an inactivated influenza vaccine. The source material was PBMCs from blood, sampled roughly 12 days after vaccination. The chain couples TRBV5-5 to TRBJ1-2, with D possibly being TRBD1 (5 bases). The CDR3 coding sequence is TGTGCCAGCAGCTTGGCAGGACGCAGGGTGTCCGGCTACACCTTC. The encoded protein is CASSLAGRRVSGYTF.